The clone carrying this T cell receptor beta chain has just a few counts. Its target is unknown. These data are taken from a study of T-cell memory formation after mild COVID-19. From germline, CDR1 is KGHSH and CDR2 LQKENI. V was clipped by 4 bases and J by 12 bases; unmatched bases: 5. This CDR3 region has 12 residues. Broader study findings: Whether second-wave clones peaking at day 37 were SARS-CoV-2 specific went unconfirmed. CD8+ contracting clones occupied EMRA, while CD4+ ones occupied mainly CM and EM.

TCRalpha and TCRbeta libraries used 5'RACE with constant-segment primers and UMIs. TCRdb analysed the 5' RACE reads with MiXCR anew, one entry per CDR3 protein. Of about 430,000 distinct CDR3 sequences in the sample, 20% to 30% were seen once. Source material: PBMCs or a T cell subset sorted from them (not recorded which). The V and J genes are TRBV18 and TRBJ2-1, with 8 bases aligning to TRBD1. The sequence came from an adult woman who had mild COVID-19 (a few samples of this study predate the infection). Cell type and time point are not known. For the CDR3, the DNA is TGTGCCAGCTCACGGCCCGGGACAGGGCAGTTCTTC. Amino acid sequence: CASSRPGTGQFF.